A single T cell receptor (beta chain) is shown here with its context. Authors' data handling: Researchers report that nucleated cell counts were estimated from reference gene primer amplification. Method: immunoSEQ multiplex PCR; TCRdb's copy keeps in-frame clones and lacks some. That table furnishes V, J and clone size, whereas the DNA furnished D and trimming. The sample carries tens of thousands of clones, 84% recorded once. The data originate from a study of blood T cell repertoires in COVID-19. Looking at the study overall: Italy, Spain and the United States were the sources of the convalescent and acute COVID-19 samples. T cells, B-cell-depleted T cells, or PBMCs supplied cDNA or gDNA.

The trim removed 3 bases at V and 2 bases at J, leaving 5 bases unmatched. The CDR3 contains 15 residues. Germline V gene sequence: CDR1 LNHDA, CDR2 SQIVND (reference sequence). The chain has TRBV19 and TRBJ2-3; 7 nucleotides match TRBD1. The sample was peripheral blood. This sequence originates from a man over 45 with acute or convalescent COVID-19. In DNA form, the CDR3 reads TGTGCCAGTAGTATGAGACAGGGTTACACAGATACGCAGTATTTT. Its translation: CASSMRQGYTDTQYF.